This T cell receptor (beta chain) is drawn from a study of blood T cell repertoires in COVID-19. As for the study in general: From the United States, Italy and Spain came samples of acute and convalescent COVID-19. PBMCs, B-cell-depleted T cells, or T cells provided the cDNA or gDNA that made up the material.

Per the authors' pipeline: For nucleated cells, counts were estimated from reference gene primer amplification. Data came from immunoSEQ multiplex PCR; TCRdb stores just in-frame clones and leaves some out. From that table come the V and J calls and clone size; the DNA was used to work out D and trimming. The profile shows 95,000 to 100,000 clones, roughly 92% of them singletons. The receptor was derived from a man aged 50 to 59 with active COVID-19. Sequencing was performed on peripheral blood.

CDR3: CAIGTIQETQYF. The CDR3 region has the DNA TGTGCCATCGGGACAATACAAGAGACCCAGTACTTC. The chain uses TRBV10-3 and TRBJ2-5; a possible D gene is TRBD1 (6 bases). Germline CDR1 is ENHRY and CDR2 is SYGVKD. The CDR3 spans 12 residues. The V gene lost 8 bases and the J gene lost 2 bases, with 9 bases spanning the gap.